The 4 T cell receptor beta chains in this list originate from one sample, sequenced in a study of cytomegalovirus exposure and HLA in healthy donors. Amplification used 60 Vbeta primers and 13 Jbeta primers. Clones were sequenced by immunoSEQ multiplex PCR, and TCRdb holds only the in-frame ones, with some missing. Of a few hundred thousand clones in the sample, around three quarters were seen once. The material sequenced was PBMCs. The receptors originated from a man aged 35 to 55 in good health and CMV-seronegative.

This chain joins TRBV18 and TRBJ2-1; D is uncertain. The V gene's germline CDR1 is KGHSH and CDR2 LQKENI. The CDR3 is 11 amino acids. V shed 8 bases and J shed 8 bases, with 10 bases lying between them. DNA for the CDR3: TGTGCCAGCCAGACTCGCCATGAGCAGTTCTTC. This codes for CASQTRHEQFF.

CDR3 sequence: CASSPFPIASSTDTQYF. The CDR3 bases are TGTGCCAGCTCACCTTTTCCAATAGCCTCTAGCACAGATACGCAGTATTTT. J is TRBJ2-3 and V is TRBV18; the D is unclear. This CDR3 comprises 17 residues. V was cut by 3 bases and J by 0 bases, with 16 bases left in between. The V gene's germline CDR1 is KGHSH and CDR2 LQKENI.

The V call is TRBV28, the J call TRBJ2-7; D is perhaps TRBD1 (5 bases). Looked up from germline, CDR1 is MDHEN and CDR2 is SYDVKM. The CDR3 consists of 12 residues. V was shortened by 5 bases and J by 3 bases, with 8 bases between the two germline ends. CDR3 bases: TGTGCCAGCAGTCGACAGAGCTACGAGCAGTACTTC. The encoded protein is CASSRQSYEQYF.

V is TRBV9 and J is TRBJ2-1; 9 bases are shared with TRBD2. This CDR3 spans 17 amino acids. Trimming took 0 bases from V and 0 from J; bases not matched to a gene: 4. CDR1 is SGDLS and CDR2 is YYNGEE in the germline V gene. DNA for the CDR3: TGTGCCAGCAGCGTAGCTGCGGGAGGGCCCTCCTACAATGAGCAGTTCTTC. This translates into CASSVAAGGPSYNEQFF.